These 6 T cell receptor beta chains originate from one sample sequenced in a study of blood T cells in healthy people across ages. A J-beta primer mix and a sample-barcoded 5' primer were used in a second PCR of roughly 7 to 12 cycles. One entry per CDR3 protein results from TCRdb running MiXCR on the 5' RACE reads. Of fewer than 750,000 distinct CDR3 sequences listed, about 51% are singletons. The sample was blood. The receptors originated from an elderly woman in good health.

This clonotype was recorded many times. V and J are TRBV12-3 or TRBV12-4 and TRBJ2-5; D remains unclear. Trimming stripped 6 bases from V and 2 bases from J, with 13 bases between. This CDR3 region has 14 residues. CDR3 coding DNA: TGTGCCAGCAGCCCCCGGGCAAAACAAGAGACCCAGTACTTC. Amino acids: CASSPRAKQETQYF.

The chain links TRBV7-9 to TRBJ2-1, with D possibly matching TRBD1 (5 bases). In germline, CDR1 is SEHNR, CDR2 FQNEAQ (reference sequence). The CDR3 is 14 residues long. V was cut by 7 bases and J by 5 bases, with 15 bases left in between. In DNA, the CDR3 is TGTGCCAGCATCTCAGGTTCAGGGAACAATGAGCAGTTCTTC. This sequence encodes CASISGSGNNEQFF.

DNA for the CDR3: TGCGCCAGCAGCTTGCTGGACAGGGGTTTGCCTTTTGCCAAAAACATTCAGTACTTC. Amino acid sequence: CASSLLDRGLPFAKNIQYF. The chain joins TRBV5-1 to TRBJ2-4; 9 bases agree with TRBD1. CDR1 is SGHRS and CDR2 is YFSETQ in the germline V gene. V trimming: 1 base; J trimming: 1 base; junction bases outside the gene matches: 12. CDR3 length: 19 residues.

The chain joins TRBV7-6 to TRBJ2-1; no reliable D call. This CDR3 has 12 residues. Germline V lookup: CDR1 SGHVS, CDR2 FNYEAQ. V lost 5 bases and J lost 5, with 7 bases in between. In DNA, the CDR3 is TGTGCCAGCAGCATAAATCACAATGAGCAGTTCTTC. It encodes CASSINHNEQFF.

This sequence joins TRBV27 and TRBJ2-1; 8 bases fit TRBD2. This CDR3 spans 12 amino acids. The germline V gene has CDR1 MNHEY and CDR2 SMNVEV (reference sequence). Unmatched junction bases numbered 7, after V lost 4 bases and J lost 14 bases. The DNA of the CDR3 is TGTGCCAGCAGTTCCAGGGAGCGGGAGAAGTTCTTC. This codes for CASSSREREKFF.

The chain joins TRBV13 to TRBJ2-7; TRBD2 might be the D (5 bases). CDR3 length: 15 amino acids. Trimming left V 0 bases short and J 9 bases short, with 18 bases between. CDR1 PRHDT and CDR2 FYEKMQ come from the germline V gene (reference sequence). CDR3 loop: CASSLGPSTRSGQYF. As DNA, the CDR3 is TGTGCCAGCAGCTTAGGCCCCAGCACCCGGAGCGGGCAGTACTTC.